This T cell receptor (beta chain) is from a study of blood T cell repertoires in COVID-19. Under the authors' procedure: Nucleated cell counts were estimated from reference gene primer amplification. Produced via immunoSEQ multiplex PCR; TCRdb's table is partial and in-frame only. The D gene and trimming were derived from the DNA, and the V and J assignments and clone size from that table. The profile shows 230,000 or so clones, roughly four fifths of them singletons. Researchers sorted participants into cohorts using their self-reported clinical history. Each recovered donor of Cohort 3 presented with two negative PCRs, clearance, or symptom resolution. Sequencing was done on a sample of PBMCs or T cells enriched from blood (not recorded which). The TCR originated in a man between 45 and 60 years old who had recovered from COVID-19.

The CDR3 reads CASSSGQGARGYGYTF. CDR3 in DNA: TGTGCCAGTAGTAGCGGACAGGGGGCCCGCGGGTATGGCTACACCTTC. The chain has TRBV19 and TRBJ1-2, with TRBD1 identical over 11 bases. Germline V CDR1 and CDR2: LNHDA, SQIVND (reference sequence). There are 16 residues in the CDR3. Trimming cost V 4 bases and J 5 bases; bases outside gene matches: 9.